This T cell receptor (beta chain) was observed in a study of shared clonotypes between healthy human individuals. Whole-study findings and limits: What naive subsets generally showed was a larger estimated richness than memory subsets showed.

Sequencing was performed with immunoSEQ multiplex PCR; in TCRdb, only in-frame clones are kept and a portion is missing. The sample records approximately 740,000 clones, about 91% being singletons. CD45RO-negative CD8 cells positively selected for CCR7 made up the naive population, which excluded terminally differentiated effector memory CD45RA+ cells. A remark on this clone: The antigen is unknown.

The sample consisted of naive CD8+ T cells sorted from blood. This receptor was obtained from a man aged 30-40 years in good health.

The CDR3 coding sequence is TGCGCCAGCAGCCAAGACGGCGGGAGTTATACAGATGAGCAGTTCTTC. As protein: CASSQDGGSYTDEQFF. The chain carries TRBV4-3 and TRBJ2-1; 7 nucleotides line up with TRBD2. V lost 0 bases, J lost 8 bases, and 10 bases stayed unmatched. The CDR3 covers 16 residues. Per the germline V gene, CDR1 is LGHNA and CDR2 is YSLEER.